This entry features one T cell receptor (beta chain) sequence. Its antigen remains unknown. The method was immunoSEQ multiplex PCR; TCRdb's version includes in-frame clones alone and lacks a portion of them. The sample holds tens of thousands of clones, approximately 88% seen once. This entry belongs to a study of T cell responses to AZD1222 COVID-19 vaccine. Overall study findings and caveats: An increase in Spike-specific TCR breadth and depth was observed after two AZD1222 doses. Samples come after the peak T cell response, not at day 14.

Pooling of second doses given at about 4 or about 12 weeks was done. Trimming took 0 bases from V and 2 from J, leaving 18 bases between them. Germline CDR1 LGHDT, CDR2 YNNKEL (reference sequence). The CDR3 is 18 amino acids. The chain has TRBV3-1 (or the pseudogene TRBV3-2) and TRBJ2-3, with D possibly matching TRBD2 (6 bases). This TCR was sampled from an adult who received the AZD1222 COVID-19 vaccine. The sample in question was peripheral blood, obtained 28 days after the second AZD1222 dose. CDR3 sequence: CASSQETGLSLITDTQYF. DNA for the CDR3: TGTGCCAGCAGCCAAGAAACGGGACTCTCACTGATCACAGATACGCAGTATTTT.